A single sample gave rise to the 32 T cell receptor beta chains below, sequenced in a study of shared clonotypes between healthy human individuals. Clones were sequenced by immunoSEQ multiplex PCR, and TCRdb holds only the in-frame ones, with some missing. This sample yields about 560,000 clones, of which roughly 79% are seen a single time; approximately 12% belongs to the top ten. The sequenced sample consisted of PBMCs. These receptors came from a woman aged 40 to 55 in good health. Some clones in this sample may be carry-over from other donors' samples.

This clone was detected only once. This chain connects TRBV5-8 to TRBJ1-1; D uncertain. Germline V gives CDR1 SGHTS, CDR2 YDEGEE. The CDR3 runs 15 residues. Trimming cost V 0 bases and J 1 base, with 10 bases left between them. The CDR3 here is CASSLDLKGNTEAFF. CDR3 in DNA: TGTGCCAGCAGCTTGGATCTAAAGGGGAACACTGAAGCTTTCTTT. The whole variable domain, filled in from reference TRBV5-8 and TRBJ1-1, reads EAGVTQSPTHLIKTRGQQATLRCSPISGHTSVYWYQQALGLGLQFLLWYDEGEERNRGNFPPRFSGRQFPNYSSELNVNALELEDSALYLCASSLDLKGNTEAFFGQGTRLTVV.

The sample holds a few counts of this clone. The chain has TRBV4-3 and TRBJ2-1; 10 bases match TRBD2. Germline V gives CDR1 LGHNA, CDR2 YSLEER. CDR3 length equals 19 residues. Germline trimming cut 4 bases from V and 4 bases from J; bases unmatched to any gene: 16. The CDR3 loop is CASSRHRGSGRAGYNEQFF. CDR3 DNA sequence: TGCGCCAGCAGCCGCCACCGGGGAAGCGGGAGGGCCGGTTACAATGAGCAGTTCTTC.

CDR3 DNA sequence: TGTGCCAGCCGAACCACAGACAGGGGGGACTCCTACGAGCAGTACTTC. Its protein is CASRTTDRGDSYEQYF. This sequence joins TRBV6-6 and TRBJ2-7; 9 bases fit TRBD1. V was clipped by 8 bases and J by 0 bases; unmatched bases: 11. This CDR3 comprises 16 residues. CDR1 is MNHNY, CDR2 SVGAGI, per germline (reference sequence).

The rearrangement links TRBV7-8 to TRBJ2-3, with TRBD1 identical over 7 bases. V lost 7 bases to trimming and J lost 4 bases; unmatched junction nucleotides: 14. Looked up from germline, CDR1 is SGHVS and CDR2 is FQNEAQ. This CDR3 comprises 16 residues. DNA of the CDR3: TGTGCCAGCACACTAGGACCGACAGGGAGTCCAGATACGCAGTATTTT. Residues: CASTLGPTGSPDTQYF.

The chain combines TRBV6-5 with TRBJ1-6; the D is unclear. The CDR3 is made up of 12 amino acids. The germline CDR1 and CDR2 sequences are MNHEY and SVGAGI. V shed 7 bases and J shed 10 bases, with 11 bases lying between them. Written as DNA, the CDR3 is TGTGCCAGCACCCGACCGGGGTCACCCCTCCACTTT. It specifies CASTRPGSPLHF.

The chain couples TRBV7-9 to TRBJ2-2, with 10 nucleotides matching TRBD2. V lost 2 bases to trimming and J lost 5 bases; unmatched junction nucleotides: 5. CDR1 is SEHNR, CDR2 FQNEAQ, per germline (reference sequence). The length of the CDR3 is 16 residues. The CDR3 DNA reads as TGTGCCAGCAGCTTATGGACTAGCGGAGTAACCGGGGAGCTGTTTTTT. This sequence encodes CASSLWTSGVTGELFF.

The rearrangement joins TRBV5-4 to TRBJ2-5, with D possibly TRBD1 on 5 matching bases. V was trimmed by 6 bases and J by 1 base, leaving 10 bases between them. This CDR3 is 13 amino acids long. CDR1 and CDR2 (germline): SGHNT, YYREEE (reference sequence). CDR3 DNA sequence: TGTGCCAGCACCCAAGGGGCCCAAGAGACCCAGTACTTC. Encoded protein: CASTQGAQETQYF.

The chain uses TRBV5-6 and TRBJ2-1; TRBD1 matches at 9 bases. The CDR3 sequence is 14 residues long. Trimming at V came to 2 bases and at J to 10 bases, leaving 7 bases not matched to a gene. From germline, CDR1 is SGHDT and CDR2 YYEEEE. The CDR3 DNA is TGTGCCAGCAGCTTCCGGGACAGGGAGGGGGAGCAGTTCTTC. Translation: CASSFRDREGEQFF.

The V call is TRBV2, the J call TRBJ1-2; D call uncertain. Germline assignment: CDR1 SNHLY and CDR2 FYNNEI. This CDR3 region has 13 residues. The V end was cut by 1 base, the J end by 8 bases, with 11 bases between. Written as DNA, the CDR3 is TGTGCCAGCAGTGAAGAAGTCTTACAGGGCTACACCTTC. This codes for CASSEEVLQGYTF.

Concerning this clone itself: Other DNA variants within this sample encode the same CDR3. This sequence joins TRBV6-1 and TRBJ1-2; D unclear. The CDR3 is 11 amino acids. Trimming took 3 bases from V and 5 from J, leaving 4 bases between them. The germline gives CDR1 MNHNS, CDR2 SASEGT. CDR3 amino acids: CASSEGYGYTF. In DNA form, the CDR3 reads TGTGCCAGCAGTGAGGGTTATGGCTACACCTTC.

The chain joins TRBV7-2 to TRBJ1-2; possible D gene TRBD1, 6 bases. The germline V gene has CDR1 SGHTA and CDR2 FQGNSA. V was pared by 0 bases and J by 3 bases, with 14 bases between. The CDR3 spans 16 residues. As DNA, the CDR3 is TGTGCCAGCAGCTTAGCGCCGGTAGGGGGGGACTATGGCTACACCTTC. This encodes CASSLAPVGGDYGYTF.

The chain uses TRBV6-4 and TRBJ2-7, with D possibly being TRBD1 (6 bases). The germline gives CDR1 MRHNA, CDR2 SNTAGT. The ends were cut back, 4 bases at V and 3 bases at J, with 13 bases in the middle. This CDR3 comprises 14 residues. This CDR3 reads CASSANRVRYEQYF. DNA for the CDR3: TGTGCCAGCAGTGCCAACAGGGTACGCTACGAGCAGTACTTC.

CDR3 protein: CASSLGSGTEAFF. As DNA, the CDR3 is TGTGCCAGCAGTCTCGGGTCGGGGACTGAAGCTTTCTTT. The V gene is TRBV27, the J gene TRBJ1-1, with no clear D. The CDR3 extends over 13 amino acids. The V end was cut by 5 bases, the J end by 5 bases, with 12 bases between. Germline-derived CDR1 and CDR2 are MNHEY and SMNVEV (reference sequence).

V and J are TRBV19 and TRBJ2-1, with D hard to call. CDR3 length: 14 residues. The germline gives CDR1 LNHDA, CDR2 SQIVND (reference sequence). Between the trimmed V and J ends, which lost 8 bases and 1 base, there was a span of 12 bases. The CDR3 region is CASSFLGSYNEQFF. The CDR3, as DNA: TGTGCCAGTTCCTTTCTGGGGTCCTACAATGAGCAGTTCTTC. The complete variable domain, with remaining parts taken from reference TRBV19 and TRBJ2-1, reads DGGITQSPKYLFRKEGQNVTLSCEQNLNHDAMYWYRQDPGQGLRLIYYSQIVNDFQKGDIAEGYSVSREKKESFPLTVTSAQKNPTAFYLCASSFLGSYNEQFFGPGTRLTVL.

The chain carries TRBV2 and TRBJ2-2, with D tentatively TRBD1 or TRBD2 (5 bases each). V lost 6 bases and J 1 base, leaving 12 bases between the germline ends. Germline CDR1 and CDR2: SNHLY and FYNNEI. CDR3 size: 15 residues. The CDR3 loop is CASRPGPVNTGELFF. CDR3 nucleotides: TGTGCCAGCAGACCGGGACCAGTGAACACCGGGGAGCTGTTTTTT.

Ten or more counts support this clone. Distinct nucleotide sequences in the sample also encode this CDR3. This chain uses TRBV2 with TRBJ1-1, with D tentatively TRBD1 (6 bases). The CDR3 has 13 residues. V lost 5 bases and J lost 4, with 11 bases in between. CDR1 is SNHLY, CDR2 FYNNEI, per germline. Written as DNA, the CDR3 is TGTGCCAGCAGTCCAGGGGATGGCACTGAAGCTTTCTTT. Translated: CASSPGDGTEAFF.

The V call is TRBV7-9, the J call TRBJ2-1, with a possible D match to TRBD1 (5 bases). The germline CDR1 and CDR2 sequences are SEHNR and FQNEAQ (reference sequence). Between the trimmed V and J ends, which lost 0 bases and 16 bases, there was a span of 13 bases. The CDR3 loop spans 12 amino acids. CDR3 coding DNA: TGTGCCAGCAGCTTAGCAGGCTTAGGGGAATTCTTC. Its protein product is CASSLAGLGEFF.

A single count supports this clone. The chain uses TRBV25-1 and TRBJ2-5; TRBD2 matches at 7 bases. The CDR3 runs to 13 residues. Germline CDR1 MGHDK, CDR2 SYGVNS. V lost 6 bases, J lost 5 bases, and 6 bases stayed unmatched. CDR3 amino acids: CASRAAGVETQYF. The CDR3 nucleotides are TGTGCCAGCAGGGCGGCGGGAGTGGAGACCCAGTACTTC.

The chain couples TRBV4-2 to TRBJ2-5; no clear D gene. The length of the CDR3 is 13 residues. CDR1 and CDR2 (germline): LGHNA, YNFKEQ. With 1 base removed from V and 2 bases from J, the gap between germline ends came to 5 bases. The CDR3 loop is CASSQAPQETQYF. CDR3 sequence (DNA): TGTGCCAGCAGCCAAGCCCCACAAGAGACCCAGTACTTC.

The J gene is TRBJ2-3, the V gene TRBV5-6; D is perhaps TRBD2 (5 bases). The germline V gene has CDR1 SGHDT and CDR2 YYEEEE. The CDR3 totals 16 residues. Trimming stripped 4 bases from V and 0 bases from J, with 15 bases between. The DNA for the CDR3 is TGTGCCAGCAGCCCCGCGGGTGCGACGAGCACAGATACGCAGTATTTT. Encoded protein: CASSPAGATSTDTQYF.

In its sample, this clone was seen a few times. CDR3 residues: CASSEAGGAPGANVLTF. The CDR3, as DNA: TGCGCCAGCAGTGAGGCAGGGGGCGCCCCTGGGGCCAACGTCCTGACTTTC. The genes are TRBV10-2 and TRBJ2-6, with TRBD1 identical over 8 bases. Germline CDR1 WSHSY, CDR2 SAAADI. V trimming: 2 bases; J trimming: 2 bases; junction bases outside the gene matches: 5. The CDR3 loop spans 17 amino acids.

The CDR3 DNA follows: TGTGCCAGCAGCTTAGGGGCTAGCGGAGACACAGATACGCAGTATTTT. Protein: CASSLGASGDTDTQYF. This chain uses TRBV7-9 with TRBJ2-3; TRBD2 matches 7 bases. Germline CDR1 SEHNR, CDR2 FQNEAQ (reference sequence). V dropped 1 base and J dropped 2; count of bases not matched to a gene: 6. The CDR3 runs to 16 residues.

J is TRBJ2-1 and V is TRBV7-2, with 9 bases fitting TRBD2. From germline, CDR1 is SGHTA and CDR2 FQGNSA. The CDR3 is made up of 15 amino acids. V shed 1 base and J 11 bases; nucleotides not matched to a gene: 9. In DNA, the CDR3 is TGTGCCAGCAGCTTAGTAGCGGGAGATTTGACAAAGCAGTTCTTC. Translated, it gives CASSLVAGDLTKQFF.

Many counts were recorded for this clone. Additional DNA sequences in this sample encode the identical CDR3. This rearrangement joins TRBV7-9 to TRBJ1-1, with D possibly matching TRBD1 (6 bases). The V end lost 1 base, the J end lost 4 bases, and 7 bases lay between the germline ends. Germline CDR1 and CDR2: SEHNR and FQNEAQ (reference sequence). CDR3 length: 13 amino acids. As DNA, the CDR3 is TGTGCCAGCAGCTTAGAAGGGGGCACTGAAGCTTTCTTT. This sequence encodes CASSLEGGTEAFF. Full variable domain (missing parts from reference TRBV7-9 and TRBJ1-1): DTGVSQNPRHKITKRGQNVTFRCDPISEHNRLYWYRQTLGQGPEFLTYFQNEAQLEKSRLLSDRFSAERPKGSFSTLEIQRTEQGDSAMYLCASSLEGGTEAFFGQGTRLTVV.

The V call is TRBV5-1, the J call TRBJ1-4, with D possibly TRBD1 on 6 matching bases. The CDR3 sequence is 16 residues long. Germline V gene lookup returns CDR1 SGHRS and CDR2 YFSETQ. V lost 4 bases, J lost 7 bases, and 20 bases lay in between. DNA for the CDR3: TGCGCCAGCAGCGCCCGGACAGCTGATCGGAGTGAAAAACTGTTTTTT. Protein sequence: CASSARTADRSEKLFF.

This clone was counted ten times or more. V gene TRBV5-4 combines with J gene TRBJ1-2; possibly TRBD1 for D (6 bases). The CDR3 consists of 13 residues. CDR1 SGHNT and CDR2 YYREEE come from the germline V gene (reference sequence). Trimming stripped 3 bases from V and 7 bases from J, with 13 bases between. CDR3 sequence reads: CASSYTGKTGYTF. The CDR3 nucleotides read TGTGCCAGCAGCTACACAGGGAAGACTGGCTACACCTTC.

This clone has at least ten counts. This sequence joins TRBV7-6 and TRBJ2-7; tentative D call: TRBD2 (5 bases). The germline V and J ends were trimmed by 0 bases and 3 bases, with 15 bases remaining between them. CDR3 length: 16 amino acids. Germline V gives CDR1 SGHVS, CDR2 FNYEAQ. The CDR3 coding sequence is TGTGCCAGCAGCTTAGCCGACACCGCGGGCAACTACGAGCAGTACTTC. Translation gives CASSLADTAGNYEQYF.

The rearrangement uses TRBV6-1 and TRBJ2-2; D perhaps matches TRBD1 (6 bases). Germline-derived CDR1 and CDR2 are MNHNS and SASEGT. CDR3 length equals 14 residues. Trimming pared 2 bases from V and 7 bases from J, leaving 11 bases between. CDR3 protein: CASSEMGAGGELFF. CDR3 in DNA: TGTGCCAGCAGTGAAATGGGGGCTGGCGGGGAGCTGTTTTTT.

This chain's CDR3 is CATSRDLAGGRFEQYF. The CDR3 region has the DNA TGTGCCACCAGCAGGGACTTAGCGGGAGGAAGATTCGAGCAGTACTTC. This sequence joins TRBV15 and TRBJ2-7, with TRBD2 matching over 10 bases. CDR1 is LNHNV, CDR2 YYDKDF, per germline (reference sequence). V lost 3 bases and J lost 6; bases outside the gene matches: 11. The CDR3 has 16 amino acids.

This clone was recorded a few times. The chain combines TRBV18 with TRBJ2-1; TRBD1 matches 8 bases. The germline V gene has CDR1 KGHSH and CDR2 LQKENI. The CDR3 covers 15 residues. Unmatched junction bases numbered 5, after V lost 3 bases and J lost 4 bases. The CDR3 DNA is TGTGCCAGCTCACCTTGGACAGGGCCGTACAATGAGCAGTTCTTC. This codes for CASSPWTGPYNEQFF. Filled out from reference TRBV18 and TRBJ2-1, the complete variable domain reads NAGVMQNPRHLVRRRGQEARLRCSPMKGHSHVYWYRQLPEEGLKFMVYLQKENIIDESGMPKERFSAEFPKEGPSILRIQQVVRGDSAAYFCASSPWTGPYNEQFFGPGTRLTVL.

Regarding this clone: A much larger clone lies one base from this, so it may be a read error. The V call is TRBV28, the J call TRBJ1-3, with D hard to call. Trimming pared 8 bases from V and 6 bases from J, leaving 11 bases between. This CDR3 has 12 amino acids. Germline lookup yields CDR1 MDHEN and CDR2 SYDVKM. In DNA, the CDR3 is TGTGCCAGCGTGGAAACAGTAAACACCATATATTTT. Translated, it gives CASVETVNTIYF.

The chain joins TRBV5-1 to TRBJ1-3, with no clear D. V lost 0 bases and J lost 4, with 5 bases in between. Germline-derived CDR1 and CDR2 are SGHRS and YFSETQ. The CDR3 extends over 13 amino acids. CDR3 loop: CASSLGAGNTIYF. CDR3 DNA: TGCGCCAGCAGCTTGGGGGCCGGAAACACCATATATTTT.